This TCR beta chain was captured in a study of blood T cell repertoires in COVID-19. Original handling: For nucleated cells, counts were estimated from reference gene primer amplification. Measured with immunoSEQ multiplex PCR; TCRdb has only the in-frame clones, and not every one. V and J calls plus clone size are reproduced from that table; the DNA served to infer D and trimming. This sample carries fewer than 200,000 clones, roughly 76% of them seen once, and the ten largest clones take more than 10%. In its sample, this clone was seen a few times. Between the trimmed V and J ends, which lost 4 bases and 4 bases, there was a span of 10 bases. This CDR3 has 13 residues. Germline V CDR1 and CDR2: MNHEY, SMNVEV (reference sequence).

This sequence originates from a woman older than 75 with COVID-19, enrolled during active disease. This rearrangement joins TRBV27 to TRBJ1-1, with D unresolved. Sequencing used peripheral blood. CDR3 in DNA: TGTGCCAGCAGTTCGGGGATCGGCACTGAAGCTTTCTTT. Protein: CASSSGIGTEAFF.